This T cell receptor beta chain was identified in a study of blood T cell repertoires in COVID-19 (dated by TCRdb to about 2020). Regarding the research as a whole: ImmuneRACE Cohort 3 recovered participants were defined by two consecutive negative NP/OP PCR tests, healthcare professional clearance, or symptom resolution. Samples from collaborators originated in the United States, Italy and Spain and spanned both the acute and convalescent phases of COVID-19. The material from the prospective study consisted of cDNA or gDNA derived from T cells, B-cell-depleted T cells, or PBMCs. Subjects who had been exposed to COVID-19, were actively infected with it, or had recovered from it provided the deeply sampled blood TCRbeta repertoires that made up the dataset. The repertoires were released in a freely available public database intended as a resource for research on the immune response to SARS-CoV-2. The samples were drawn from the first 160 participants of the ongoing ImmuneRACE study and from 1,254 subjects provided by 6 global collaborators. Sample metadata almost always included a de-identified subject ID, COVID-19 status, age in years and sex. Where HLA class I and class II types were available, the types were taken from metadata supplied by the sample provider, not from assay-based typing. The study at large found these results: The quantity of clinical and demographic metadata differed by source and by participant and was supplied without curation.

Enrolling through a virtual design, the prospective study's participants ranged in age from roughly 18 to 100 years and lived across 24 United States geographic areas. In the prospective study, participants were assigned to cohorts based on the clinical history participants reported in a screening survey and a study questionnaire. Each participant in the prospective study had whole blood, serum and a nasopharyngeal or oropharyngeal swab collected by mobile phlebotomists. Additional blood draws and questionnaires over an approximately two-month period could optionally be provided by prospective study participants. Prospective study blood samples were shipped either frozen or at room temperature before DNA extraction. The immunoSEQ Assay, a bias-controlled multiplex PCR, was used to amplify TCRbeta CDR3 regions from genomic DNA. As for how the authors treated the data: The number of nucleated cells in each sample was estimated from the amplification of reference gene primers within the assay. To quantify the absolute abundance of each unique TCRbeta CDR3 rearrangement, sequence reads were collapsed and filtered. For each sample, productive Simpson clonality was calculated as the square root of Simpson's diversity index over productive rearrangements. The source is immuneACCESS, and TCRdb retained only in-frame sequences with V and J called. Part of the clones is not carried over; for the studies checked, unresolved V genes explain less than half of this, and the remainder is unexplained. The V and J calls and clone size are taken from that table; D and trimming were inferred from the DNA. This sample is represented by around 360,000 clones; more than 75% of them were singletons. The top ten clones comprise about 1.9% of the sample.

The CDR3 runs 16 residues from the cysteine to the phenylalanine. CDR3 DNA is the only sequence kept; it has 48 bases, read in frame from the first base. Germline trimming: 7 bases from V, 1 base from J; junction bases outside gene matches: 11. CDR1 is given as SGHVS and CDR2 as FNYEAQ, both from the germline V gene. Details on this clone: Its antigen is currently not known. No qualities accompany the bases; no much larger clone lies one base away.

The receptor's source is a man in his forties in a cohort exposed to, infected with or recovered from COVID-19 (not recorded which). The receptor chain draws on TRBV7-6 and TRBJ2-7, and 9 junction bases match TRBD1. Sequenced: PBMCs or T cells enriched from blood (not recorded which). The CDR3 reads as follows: CASTLSTGGRSYEQYF. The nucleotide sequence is TGTGCCAGCACCCTCTCCACAGGGGGCAGGTCCTACGAGCAGTACTTC.